The rows below give T cell receptor beta chains drawn from one sample of a study of graft-versus-host responses after intestinal transplantation. What these receptors recognize is not known. TCRdb's copy holds only in-frame clones and misses some; the assay was immunoSEQ multiplex PCR. The sample lists about 88,000 clones, roughly 90% seen once, with 0.3% to 0.45% in the top ten. The sequences come from unstimulated CD4+ T cells sorted from spleen or lymph node cells, collected before transplant. The receptor source for this set is a human donor who was the organ donor for an intestinal transplant. The CDR3 runs from the conserved cysteine through the conserved F or W. A D gene is named only where the DNA matches it firmly. Some rows have no size entry. The others give once, few or many, or a class for an expanded clone.

>.|.|TRBV7-9|TRBJ2-1
TGTGCCAGCAGCAATGGTCCTACTAGGCACCGCAATGAGCAGTTCTTC
CASSNGPTRHRNEQFF
>.|.|TRBV18|TRBJ2-5
TGTGCCAGCTCACCACCGTTTGCAGGGTCTGTGGAGACCCAGTACTTC
CASSPPFAGSVETQYF
>.|TRBD2|TRBV5-4|TRBJ2-3
TGTGCCAGCAGCACCCGGACTAGCGGAGCCACAGATACGCAGTATTTT
CASSTRTSGATDTQYF
>.|.|TRBV7-2|TRBJ2-3
TGTGCCAGCGGGCTTCTCTTCTGGCAGTATTTT
CASGLLFWQYF
>.|TRBD1|TRBV19|TRBJ2-2
TGTGCCAGTGGGACAGGGGTTAACACCGGGGAGCTGTTTTTT
CASGTGVNTGELFF
>.|.|TRBV11-3|TRBJ1-1
TGTGCCAGCAGCTTGGGACAAACAAACACTGAAGCTTTCTTT
CASSLGQTNTEAFF
>.|TRBD2|TRBV4-1|TRBJ2-5
TGCGCCAGCAGCCAAGATACCCAGCGGGGGGCCTTACTCAGAGAGACCCAGTACTTC
CASSQDTQRGALLRETQYF
>.|.|TRBV5-4|TRBJ2-1
TGTGCCAGCAGCTTGATAGGGCGGGATTACAATGAGCAGTTCTTC
CASSLIGRDYNEQFF
>.|.|TRBV5-8|TRBJ2-4
TGTGCCAGCAGCCCGGCTCCCCCGGGGGTTGGCAAAAACATTCAGTACTTC
CASSPAPPGVGKNIQYF
>.|.|TRBV10-1|TRBJ2-7
TGCGCCAGCAGCAGCTCAGGGGTAAAGCAGTACTTC
CASSSSGVKQYF
>.|.|TRBV18|TRBJ1-1
TGTGCCAGCTCAGTGGGGGCCCAACCGAACACTGAAGCTTTCTTT
CASSVGAQPNTEAFF
>.|.|TRBV6-1|TRBJ2-7
TGTGCCAGCAGTGTGTATGCAGTAGGGGGCTACGAGCAGTACTTC
CASSVYAVGGYEQYF
>once|.|TRBV11-3|TRBJ2-3
TGTGCCAGCAGCTTACGAGATACGCAGTATTTT
CASSLRDTQYF
>.|.|TRBV29-1|TRBJ1-1
TGCAGCGTTGCCTTGAGCAGGGGGAACACTGAAGCTTTCTTT
CSVALSRGNTEAFF
>.|TRBD2|TRBV5-1|TRBJ2-3
TGCGCCAGCAGCTCCCCCAGCGGGGGGGCCAGAGATACGCAGTATTTT
CASSSPSGGARDTQYF
>.|.|TRBV6-1|TRBJ1-3
TGTGCCAGCAGACAGAGCTCTGGAAACACCATATATTTT
CASRQSSGNTIYF
>.|TRBD2|TRBV25-1|TRBJ2-3
TGTGCCAGCAGTGAGGGACTAGCGGGAGATACGCAGTATTTT
CASSEGLAGDTQYF
>.|.|TRBV5-4|TRBJ1-6
TGTGCCAGCAGTCGACGGGGAGGTTCCTATAATTCACCCCTCCACTTT
CASSRRGGSYNSPLHF
>.|.|TRBV28|TRBJ2-5
TGTGCCAGCAGTTTGGTGGGAGTAGAGACCCAGTACTTC
CASSLVGVETQYF
>once|.|TRBV28|TRBJ1-1
TGTGCCAGCAGTCCGAGACCGGAGGCTGAAGCTTTCTTT
CASSPRPEAEAFF
>.|TRBD1|TRBV19|TRBJ1-1
TGTGCCAGTAGGGGACAGGGGTACACTGAAGCTTTCTTT
CASRGQGYTEAFF
>.|TRBD2|TRBV27|TRBJ2-1
TGTGCCAGCAGTTTATGGGGACGGACTAGCGCCCTCAATGAGCAGTTCTTC
CASSLWGRTSALNEQFF
>.|TRBD1|TRBV30|TRBJ2-7
TGTGCCTGGAGTGTAGGGACAGGGGGGACCTACGAGCAGTACTTC
CAWSVGTGGTYEQYF
>.|.|TRBV5-1|TRBJ1-5
TGCGCCAGCAGCCCGGGCCCGGGGTCCTCTCAGCCCCAGCATTTT
CASSPGPGSSQPQHF
>.|TRBD2|TRBV5-1|TRBJ2-3
TGCGCCAGCAGCTTGGCGGGGGGACTAGCGGGAGGAGCGCAAGATACGCAGTATTTT
CASSLAGGLAGGAQDTQYF
>.|TRBD1|TRBV6-1|TRBJ2-7
TGTGCCAGCACCCCCAGGACAGGGAACTCCTACGAGCAGTACTTC
CASTPRTGNSYEQYF
>.|.|TRBV20-1|TRBJ2-7
TGCAGTGCTAGGGAGACTTACGAGCAGTACTTC
CSARETYEQYF
>few|.|TRBV15|TRBJ1-4
TGTGCCACCCTCAGGGGTAAGGGTGAAAAACTGTTTTTT
CATLRGKGEKLFF
>.|TRBD1|TRBV19|TRBJ1-5
TGTGCCAGTATCCCTGGGACAGGGGGAAAACGTAATCAGCCCCAGCATTTT
CASIPGTGGKRNQPQHF
>.|TRBD1|TRBV6-6|TRBJ2-5
TGTGCCAGCAGCCTACCGGGACAGCAAGAGACCCAGTACTTC
CASSLPGQQETQYF
>.|.|TRBV18|TRBJ1-1
TGTGCCAGCTCACCAAGCCGGGGGAACACTGAAGCTTTCTTT
CASSPSRGNTEAFF
>.|.|TRBV28|TRBJ2-7
TGTGCCAGCAGTTTATTAGGTCGGGAGACCTACGAGCAGTACTTC
CASSLLGRETYEQYF
>.|.|TRBV7-9|TRBJ2-6
TGTGCCAGCACCCGGCGGGGATCTGGGGCCAACGTCCTGACTTTC
CASTRRGSGANVLTF
>.|.|TRBV10-2|TRBJ2-5
TGCGCCAGGCCAACAAAAGACCAAGAGACCCAGTACTTC
CARPTKDQETQYF
>.|.|TRBV11-2|TRBJ2-7
TGTGCCAGCAGCCCCCCCGCGGGAGAGCAGTACTTC
CASSPPAGEQYF
>.|.|TRBV2|TRBJ2-3
TGTGCCAGCAGGGAACGTACTAGCACAGATACGCAGTATTTT
CASRERTSTDTQYF
>.|.|TRBV2|TRBJ1-1
TGTGCCAGCATTAGTTACCTTGAAGCTTTCTTT
CASISYLEAFF
>once|.|TRBV4-2|TRBJ2-2
TGTGCCAGCAGCCCTCGGGGATCGAACACCGGGGAGCTGTTTTTT
CASSPRGSNTGELFF
>.|.|TRBV4-2|TRBJ1-2
TGTGCCAGCAGCCCTAACCGATTCTATGGCTACACCTTC
CASSPNRFYGYTF
>.|.|TRBV6-1|TRBJ1-3
TGTGCCAGCAGTGAGTACCCTCGGAGCTCTGGAAACACCATATATTTT
CASSEYPRSSGNTIYF
>.|.|TRBV2|TRBJ2-1
TGTGCCAGCAGGTCCCCCGCTGAGTTAGCCTACAATGAGCAGTTCTTC
CASRSPAELAYNEQFF
>.|.|TRBV7-8|TRBJ1-1
TGTGCCAGCAGCCCCGCCGGGATAGTGGAAGCTTTCTTT
CASSPAGIVEAFF
>.|TRBD1|TRBV28|TRBJ1-4
TGTGCCAGCAGTATCCGGGACAGAACTAATGAAAAACTGTTTTTT
CASSIRDRTNEKLFF
>.|.|TRBV7-3|TRBJ2-2
TGTGCCAGCAGGGCGGCGAACACCGGGGAGCTGTTTTTT
CASRAANTGELFF
>once|.|TRBV9|TRBJ1-3
TGTGCCAGCAGCGTAGGCCCAGTGGTAGCCGGCTCTGGAAACACCATATATTTT
CASSVGPVVAGSGNTIYF
>.|TRBD1|TRBV9|TRBJ1-2
TGTGCCAGCAGCGGGCAGGGGGTGAGGAACTATGGCTACACCTTC
CASSGQGVRNYGYTF
>.|TRBD1|TRBV19|TRBJ1-2
TGTGCCAGTAGTAAAGGGGGACAGCCCGTCTATGGCTACACCTTC
CASSKGGQPVYGYTF
>.|TRBD2|TRBV7-3|TRBJ2-2
TGTGCCAGCAGCTTAAAAGCGGGGACTAACACCGGGGAGCTGTTTTTT
CASSLKAGTNTGELFF
>few|.|TRBV5-1|TRBJ1-1
TGCGCCAGCAGCTTCAGGGTTAGCACTGAAGCTTTCTTT
CASSFRVSTEAFF
>.|TRBD2|TRBV28|TRBJ2-5
TGTGCCAGCAGCCTCCTGGGTAGCGGGAGGTCGGGAGAGACCCAGTACTTC
CASSLLGSGRSGETQYF
>.|.|TRBV27|TRBJ1-2
TGTGCCAGCACCCGGGATAACTATGGCTACACCTTC
CASTRDNYGYTF
>once|TRBD1|TRBV7-3|TRBJ2-3
TGTGCCAGCAGCTTGGACAGGGGGCGAACAGATACGCAGTATTTT
CASSLDRGRTDTQYF
>.|TRBD1|TRBV19|TRBJ1-1
TGTGCCAGTCGAGCAGGGGGGTACACTGAAGCTTTCTTT
CASRAGGYTEAFF
>.|.|TRBV28|TRBJ2-2
TGTGCCAGCAGGACTCGGTCCACCGGGGAGCTGTTTTTT
CASRTRSTGELFF
>.|TRBD1|TRBV10-3|TRBJ2-1
TGTGCCATCAGTGAGGACAGGGGCTTTGAGGAGCAGTTCTTC
CAISEDRGFEEQFF
>.|TRBD1|TRBV15|TRBJ1-6
TGTGCCACCAGCCGGGGACAGTGGGATTCACCCCTCCACTTT
CATSRGQWDSPLHF
>.|TRBD2|TRBV28|TRBJ2-7
TGTGCCAGCAGCACAGCCGGGACTAGCTTAAACGAGCAGTACTTC
CASSTAGTSLNEQYF
>.|.|TRBV5-4|TRBJ2-2
TGTGCCAGCAGCTTGGATAGCGCGAACACCGGGGAGCTGTTTTTT
CASSLDSANTGELFF